This TCR beta chain was identified in a study of T cells in tumors and immune-related adverse events. The method was immunoSEQ multiplex PCR; TCRdb's version includes in-frame clones alone and lacks a portion of them. The sample includes 20,000 to 25,000 clones, under 95% of them seen just once. The receptor comes from a female donor with metastatic renal cell carcinoma. The sample in question was lymph node tissue, obtained from a patient treated with anti-PD-1 therapy.

DNA for the CDR3: TGTGCCAGCGGCGCCGGACTAGCGGGCCGCTACGAGCAGTACTTC. Residues: CASGAGLAGRYEQYF. The rearrangement joins TRBV9 to TRBJ2-7; 11 nucleotides match TRBD2. In germline, CDR1 is SGDLS, CDR2 YYNGEE. V gave up 7 bases and J gave up 3 bases; unmatched junction bases: 9. The CDR3 is made up of 15 amino acids.